This is a list of T cell receptor beta chains from one sample in a study of blood T cell repertoires in COVID-19. The table came from immunoSEQ multiplex PCR; TCRdb's copy has only in-frame clones and leaves some out. The data show about 150,000 clones, with 65% to 85% seen just once and under 15% held by the top ten. Sequencing used peripheral blood. These receptors originate from a man in his sixties with active or convalescent COVID-19. The CDR3 runs from the conserved cysteine through the conserved F or W. D genes are given only for firm matches. Expanded clones get a size class; other rows say once, few or many, or leave the size out.

CDR3nt	CDR3aa	d_gene	v_gene	abundance	j_gene
TGTGCCAGCAGTTTTTTGGCTAGCGGGAGCACAGATACGCAGTATTTT	CASSFLASGSTDTQYF	TRBD2	TRBV28	-	TRBJ2-3
TGTGCCAGCAGTGACAGGGGGAAAGGGGACACTGAAGCTTTCTTT	CASSDRGKGDTEAFF	TRBD1	TRBV11-2	-	TRBJ1-1
TGTGCCATCAGCCAGGGACAGGGATTTGAAGCTTTCTTT	CAISQGQGFEAFF	TRBD1	TRBV10-3	-	TRBJ1-1
TGTGCCACCAGTGAGAGAGGAAATCAGCCCCAGCATTTT	CATSERGNQPQHF	-	TRBV24-1	-	TRBJ1-5
TGTGCCAGCAGTTTAAGGGCGGGGACGTGGGGCACATCATATCAGCCCCAGCATTTT	CASSLRAGTWGTSYQPQHF	-	TRBV28	few	TRBJ1-5
TGTGCCAGCAGCCTCGACGGGACAGGGGGTGAAAAACTGTTTTTT	CASSLDGTGGEKLFF	TRBD1	TRBV7-9	-	TRBJ1-4
TGTGCCAGCAGTTTTGCGATCGGTCCCGATACGCAGTATTTT	CASSFAIGPDTQYF	-	TRBV28	-	TRBJ2-3
TGTGCCAGCAGTCCAGACTGGGTCAGCACAGATACGCAGTATTTT	CASSPDWVSTDTQYF	-	TRBV27	-	TRBJ2-3
TGCGCCAGCAGTTTCACCCTGACTAGCGGGAGGGCCAAAGGGGAGCTGTTTTTT	CASSFTLTSGRAKGELFF	TRBD2	TRBV5-1	-	TRBJ2-2
TGTGCCAGCAGTTGGTCCCCGAGAGAAATGAACACTGAAGCTTTCTTT	CASSWSPREMNTEAFF	-	TRBV6-2/TRBV6-3	few	TRBJ1-1
TGTGCCAGCCTGGCAGGGTACAACGAGCAGTACTTC	CASLAGYNEQYF	-	TRBV28	-	TRBJ2-7
TGTGCCAGCAGCTTCAACAGGGCTGAGACTGAAGCTTTCTTT	CASSFNRAETEAFF	-	TRBV7-9	-	TRBJ1-1
TGTGCCAGCAACCGGGTGGGGCTAGCGGGAGTAGAGGAGCAGTTCTTC	CASNRVGLAGVEEQFF	TRBD2	TRBV9	-	TRBJ2-1
TGCGCCAGCAGCCAAATGGCGGGAGAGGGTGAGCAGTACTTC	CASSQMAGEGEQYF	TRBD2	TRBV4-3	-	TRBJ2-7
TGTGCCAGTAGTAGGGGGCCCGATAATTCACCCCTCCACTTT	CASSRGPDNSPLHF	-	TRBV19	-	TRBJ1-6
TGCGCCAGCAGTCATCTCCGACAGGGGGTAAATACTAGCACAGATACGCAGTATTTT	CASSHLRQGVNTSTDTQYF	TRBD1	TRBV23-1	-	TRBJ2-3
TGTGCCAGCAGCCACGGGACTAGCGGGAGGGTAGAGACCCAGTACTTC	CASSHGTSGRVETQYF	TRBD2	TRBV7-2	-	TRBJ2-5
TGTGCCAGCAGCCCTCGGGGGGGAGGAAGCAATCAGCCCCAGCATTTT	CASSPRGGGSNQPQHF	-	TRBV6-2/TRBV6-3	-	TRBJ1-5
TGCAGCGCCCGCCGGGGGGCGGAAGCTTTCTTT	CSARRGAEAFF	-	TRBV29-1	-	TRBJ1-1
TGTGCCAGCAGCGCCGTGGGGCCTAATTCACCCCTCCACTTT	CASSAVGPNSPLHF	-	TRBV7-9	few	TRBJ1-6
TGTGCCAGCAGCCGGGACAGGAACAATCAGCCCCAGCATTTT	CASSRDRNNQPQHF	TRBD1	TRBV5-6	-	TRBJ1-5
TGTGCCACCAGTGATTTTAAAGGGCTAGCGGGAGCTCGAGGGGATGAGCAGTTCTTC	CATSDFKGLAGARGDEQFF	TRBD2	TRBV24-1	-	TRBJ2-1
TGCGCCAGCAGCTTGAGGAGCGAGAATTCACCCCTCCACTTT	CASSLRSENSPLHF	-	TRBV5-1	-	TRBJ1-6
TGTGCCAGCAGCTTGGTGGGGGGGGAGACCCAGTACTTC	CASSLVGGETQYF	TRBD2	TRBV5-4	-	TRBJ2-5
TGTGCCAGCAGCTTAAGGCTCACCGGGGAGCTGTTTTTT	CASSLRLTGELFF	-	TRBV7-3	few	TRBJ2-2
TGTGCCTGGAGTCTGACTAGCGGACATGAGCAGTTCTTC	CAWSLTSGHEQFF	TRBD2	TRBV30	-	TRBJ2-1
TGTGCCAGCAGCTTAGATCTCCTCGCGCAGCCCCAGCATTTT	CASSLDLLAQPQHF	-	TRBV7-2	-	TRBJ1-5
TGTGCCAGCAGCTTAGGGGCTAGCGTATACGAGCAGTACTTC	CASSLGASVYEQYF	-	TRBV7-9	-	TRBJ2-7
TGTGCCAGCAGCTTAGCGGGAGGGCCGGTCACCGGGGAGCTGTTTTTT	CASSLAGGPVTGELFF	TRBD2	TRBV5-4	-	TRBJ2-2
TGTGCCAGCAGTTTCGGAAGACAGAGTGTGTCTGAAGCTTTCTTT	CASSFGRQSVSEAFF	-	TRBV28	-	TRBJ1-1
TGTGCCAGTAGTATCTTACTAGCGGGAGTCTCCAGCTCCTACAATGAGCAGTTCTTC	CASSILLAGVSSSYNEQFF	TRBD2	TRBV19	-	TRBJ2-1
TGTGCCAGCAGCCTTCGGAGTGGGAGGGGAGCGGAGACCCAGTACTTC	CASSLRSGRGAETQYF	TRBD2	TRBV3-1/TRBV3-2	-	TRBJ2-5
TGTGCCAGCAGCTTCTTAGCGGGAGGGCCCGCAGATACGCAGTATTTT	CASSFLAGGPADTQYF	TRBD2	TRBV13	few	TRBJ2-3
TGTGCCAGCAGCTTAGTGGGAGGAGTCCTTGCTTTCTTT	CASSLVGGVLAFF	-	TRBV7-2	-	TRBJ1-1
TGTGCCAGCAGCCCTCAGGAGACAGGGGGGTACAATGAGCAGTTCTTC	CASSPQETGGYNEQFF	TRBD1	TRBV4-2	once	TRBJ2-1
TGTGCCAGCAGCTTGGGATCCCTAGCGGGAGACCAAGATACGCAGTATTTT	CASSLGSLAGDQDTQYF	TRBD2	TRBV5-4	-	TRBJ2-3
TGCGCCAGCAGGACCTCGGGACAGAGCACAGATACGCAGTATTTT	CASRTSGQSTDTQYF	TRBD1	TRBV5-1	-	TRBJ2-3